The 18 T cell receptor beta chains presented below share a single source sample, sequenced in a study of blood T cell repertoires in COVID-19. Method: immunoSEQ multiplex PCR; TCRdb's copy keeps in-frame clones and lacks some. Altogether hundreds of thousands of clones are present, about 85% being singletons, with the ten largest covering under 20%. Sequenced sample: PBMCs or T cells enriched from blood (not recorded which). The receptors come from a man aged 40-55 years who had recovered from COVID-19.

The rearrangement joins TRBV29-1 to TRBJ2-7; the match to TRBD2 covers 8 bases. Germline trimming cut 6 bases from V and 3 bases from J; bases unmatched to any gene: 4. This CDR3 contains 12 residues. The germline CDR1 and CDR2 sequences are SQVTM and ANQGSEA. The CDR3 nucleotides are TGCAGCGTCGGGACTAGTCTCTACGAGCAGTACTTC. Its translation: CSVGTSLYEQYF.

CDR3 nucleotides: TGTGCCAGCAGTCCAGGGCCAGCTGGAGAGCAGTACTTC. Encoded protein: CASSPGPAGEQYF. The chain combines TRBV12-3 or TRBV12-4 with TRBJ2-7, with a possible D match to TRBD1 (5 bases). V shed 5 bases and J shed 7 bases, with 15 bases lying between them. The CDR3 extends over 13 amino acids.

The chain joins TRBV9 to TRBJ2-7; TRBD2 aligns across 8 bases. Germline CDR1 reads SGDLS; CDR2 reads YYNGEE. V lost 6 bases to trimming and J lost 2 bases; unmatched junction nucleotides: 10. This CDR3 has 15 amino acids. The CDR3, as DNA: TGTGCCAGCACCCTAGGTGCGGGGGGAACCTACGAGCAGTACTTC. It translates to CASTLGAGGTYEQYF.

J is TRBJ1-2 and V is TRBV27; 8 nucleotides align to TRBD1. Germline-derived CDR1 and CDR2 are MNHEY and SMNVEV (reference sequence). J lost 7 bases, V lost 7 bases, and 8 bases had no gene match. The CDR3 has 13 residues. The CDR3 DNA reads TGTGCCAGCACCAGTCAGGGGGCGAGTGGCTACACCTTC. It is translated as CASTSQGASGYTF.

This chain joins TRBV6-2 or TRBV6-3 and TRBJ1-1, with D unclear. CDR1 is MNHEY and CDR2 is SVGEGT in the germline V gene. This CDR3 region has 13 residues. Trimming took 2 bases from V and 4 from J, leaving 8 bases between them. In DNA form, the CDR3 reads TGTGCCAGCAGTTACGGCCCCTTCACTGAAGCTTTCTTT. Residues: CASSYGPFTEAFF.

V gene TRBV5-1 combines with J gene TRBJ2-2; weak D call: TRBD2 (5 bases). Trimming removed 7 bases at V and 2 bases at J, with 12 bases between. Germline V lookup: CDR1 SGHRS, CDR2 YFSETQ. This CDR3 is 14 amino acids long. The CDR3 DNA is TGCGCCAGCGAACCAGCGGTTAACACCGGGGAGCTGTTTTTT. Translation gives CASEPAVNTGELFF.

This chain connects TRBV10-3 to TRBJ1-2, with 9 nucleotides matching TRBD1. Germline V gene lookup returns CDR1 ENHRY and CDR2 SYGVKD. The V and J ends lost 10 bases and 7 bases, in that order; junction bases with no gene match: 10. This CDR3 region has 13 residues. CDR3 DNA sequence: TGTGCCACGGCCCGGGACAGGGATCCTGGCTACACCTTC. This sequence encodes CATARDRDPGYTF.

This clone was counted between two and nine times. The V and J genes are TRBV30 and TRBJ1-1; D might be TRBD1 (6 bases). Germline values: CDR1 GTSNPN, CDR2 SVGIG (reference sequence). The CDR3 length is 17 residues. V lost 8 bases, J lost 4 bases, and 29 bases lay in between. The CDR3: CARVTIGGRGRGTEAFF. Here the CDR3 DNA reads TGTGCCCGTGTAACGATCGGGGGGCGAGGAAGAGGCACTGAAGCTTTCTTT.

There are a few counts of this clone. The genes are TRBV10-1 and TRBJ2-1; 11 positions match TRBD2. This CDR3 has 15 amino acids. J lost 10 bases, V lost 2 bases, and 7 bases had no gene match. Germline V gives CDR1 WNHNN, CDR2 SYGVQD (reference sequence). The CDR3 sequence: CASSETSGSAGEQFF. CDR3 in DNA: TGCGCCAGCAGTGAGACTAGCGGGAGCGCTGGAGAGCAGTTCTTC.

The CDR3 loop reads CASSHKLQVKSSYEQYF. CDR3 bases: TGCGCCAGCAGCCATAAACTACAGGTAAAATCCTCCTACGAGCAGTACTTC. This chain uses TRBV4-1 with TRBJ2-7; D might be TRBD1 (5 bases). Per germline, CDR1 MGHRA and CDR2 YSYEKL. There are 17 residues in the CDR3. With 3 bases removed from V and 0 bases from J, the gap between germline ends came to 18 bases.

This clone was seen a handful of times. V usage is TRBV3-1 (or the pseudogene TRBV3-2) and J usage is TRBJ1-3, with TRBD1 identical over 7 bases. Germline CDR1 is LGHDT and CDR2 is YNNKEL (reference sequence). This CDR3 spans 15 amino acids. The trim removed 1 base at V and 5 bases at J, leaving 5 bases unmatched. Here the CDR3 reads CASSQVEGARNTIYF. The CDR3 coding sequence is TGTGCCAGCAGCCAAGTGGAGGGGGCGAGAAACACCATATATTTT.

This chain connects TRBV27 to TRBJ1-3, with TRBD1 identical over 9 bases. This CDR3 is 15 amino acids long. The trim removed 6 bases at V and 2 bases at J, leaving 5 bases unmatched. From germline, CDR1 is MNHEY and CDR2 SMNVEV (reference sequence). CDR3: CASRGDRVPGNTIYF. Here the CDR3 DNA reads TGTGCCAGCAGGGGGGACAGGGTGCCTGGAAACACCATATATTTT.

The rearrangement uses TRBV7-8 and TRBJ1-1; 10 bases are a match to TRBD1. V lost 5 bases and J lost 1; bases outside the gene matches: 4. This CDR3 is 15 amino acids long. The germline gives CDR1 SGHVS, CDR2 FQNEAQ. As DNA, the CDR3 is TGTGCCAGCAGCCGGCGGGACAGGGGGAACACTGAAGCTTTCTTT. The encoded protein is CASSRRDRGNTEAFF. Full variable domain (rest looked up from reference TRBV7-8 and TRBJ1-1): GAGVSQSPRYKVAKRGQDVALRCDPISGHVSLFWYQQALGQGPEFLTYFQNEAQLDKSGLPSDRFFAERPEGSVSTLKIQRTQQEDSAVYLCASSRRDRGNTEAFFGQGTRLTVV.

The CDR3 DNA reads TGTGCCAGCTCACGGACCACAGGGCTCACAGATACGCAGTATTTT. Amino acid sequence: CASSRTTGLTDTQYF. V and J are TRBV18 and TRBJ2-3; TRBD1 might be the D (6 bases). CDR3 size: 15 residues. CDR1 and CDR2 from the germline V gene are KGHSH and LQKENI. Trimming shortened V by 4 bases and J by 2 bases, and 13 bases separated the two germline ends.

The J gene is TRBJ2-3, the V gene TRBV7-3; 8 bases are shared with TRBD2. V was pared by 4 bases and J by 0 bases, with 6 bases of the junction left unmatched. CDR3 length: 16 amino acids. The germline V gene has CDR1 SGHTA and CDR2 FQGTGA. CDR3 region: CASSSQGGRSTDTQYF. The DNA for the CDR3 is TGTGCCAGCAGCTCCCAGGGCGGGAGGAGCACAGATACGCAGTATTTT.

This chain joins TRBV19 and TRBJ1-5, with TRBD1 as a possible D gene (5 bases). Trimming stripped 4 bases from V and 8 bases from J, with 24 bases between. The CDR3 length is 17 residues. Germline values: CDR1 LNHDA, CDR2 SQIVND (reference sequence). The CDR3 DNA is TGTGCCAGTAGTACGGGGGGTAATTGGGGTAGAAGCAAGCCCCAGCATTTT. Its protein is CASSTGGNWGRSKPQHF.

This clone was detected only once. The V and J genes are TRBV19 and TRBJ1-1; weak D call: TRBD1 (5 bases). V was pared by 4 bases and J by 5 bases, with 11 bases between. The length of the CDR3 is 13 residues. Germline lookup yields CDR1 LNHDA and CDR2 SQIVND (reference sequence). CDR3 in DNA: TGTGCCAGTAGTACAGGGCTTCGGACTGAAGCTTTCTTT. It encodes CASSTGLRTEAFF. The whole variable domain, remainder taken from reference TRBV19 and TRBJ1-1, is DGGITQSPKYLFRKEGQNVTLSCEQNLNHDAMYWYRQDPGQGLRLIYYSQIVNDFQKGDIAEGYSVSREKKESFPLTVTSAQKNPTAFYLCASSTGLRTEAFFGQGTRLTVV.

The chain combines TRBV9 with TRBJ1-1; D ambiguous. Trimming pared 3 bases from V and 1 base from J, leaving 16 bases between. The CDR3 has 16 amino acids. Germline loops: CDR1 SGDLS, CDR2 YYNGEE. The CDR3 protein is CASSAGNPRSNTEAFF. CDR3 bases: TGTGCCAGCAGCGCCGGGAACCCCAGGTCGAACACTGAAGCTTTCTTT.